Listed here is a single TCR beta chain. Its specificity is unknown. The CDR3 runs 14 residues. Per the germline V gene, CDR1 is SNHLY and CDR2 is FYNNEI. Between the trimmed V and J ends, which lost 4 bases and 2 bases, there was a span of 10 bases. Expressed TCRB transcripts were sequenced because the entire RNA isolate underwent reverse transcription. Assay: immunoSEQ multiplex PCR; the TCRdb copy retains only in-frame clones and omits some. The table includes about 640,000 clones, 9.5% to 15% detected once. The sample belongs to a study of beta chain features in type 1 diabetes. Regarding the study as a whole: There was a moderate but significant shortening of TCRB CDR3s in all four CD4+ subsets of Type 1 diabetes patients.

This chain uses TRBV2 with TRBJ2-3, with D possibly being TRBD1 or TRBD2 (5 bases each). Sample: naive CD4+ T cells from blood. The clonotype originates from a man between 25 and 39 years old with type 1 diabetes. DNA of the CDR3: TGTGCCAGCAGTGTGCAGGGAGACACAGATACGCAGTATTTT. Amino acid sequence: CASSVQGDTDTQYF.